This T cell receptor (beta chain) was identified in a study of cytomegalovirus exposure and HLA in healthy donors. This clone has only a few counts. Its antigen remains unknown. With 3 bases removed from V and 6 bases from J, the gap between germline ends came to 10 bases. The CDR3 totals 13 residues. Per the germline V gene, CDR1 is KGHSH and CDR2 is LQKENI. It was with 60 Vbeta and 13 Jbeta primers that the PCR ran. Authors' data handling: In a later analysis, 75 million to 95 million unique TCR beta chains included roughly 11 million shared by two or more donors. Some clones are missing from TCRdb's copy, which holds only in-frame ones; the method was immunoSEQ multiplex PCR. V and J calls and clone size are copied from that table; D and trimming were computed from the DNA. The sample holds about 200,000 clones, 60% to 80% seen once. Study results and limitations: Later on, an analysis showed TCR association rates differing by HLA locus, with DRB1 the most and HLA-C the fewest.

This receptor was obtained from a man younger than 35 in good health and CMV-seronegative. This chain uses TRBV18 with TRBJ2-3; D is possibly TRBD2 (5 bases). The specimen sequenced was PBMCs. The CDR3 loop reads CASSPSEGDTQYF. For the CDR3, the DNA is TGTGCCAGCTCACCGTCTGAGGGTGATACGCAGTATTTT.